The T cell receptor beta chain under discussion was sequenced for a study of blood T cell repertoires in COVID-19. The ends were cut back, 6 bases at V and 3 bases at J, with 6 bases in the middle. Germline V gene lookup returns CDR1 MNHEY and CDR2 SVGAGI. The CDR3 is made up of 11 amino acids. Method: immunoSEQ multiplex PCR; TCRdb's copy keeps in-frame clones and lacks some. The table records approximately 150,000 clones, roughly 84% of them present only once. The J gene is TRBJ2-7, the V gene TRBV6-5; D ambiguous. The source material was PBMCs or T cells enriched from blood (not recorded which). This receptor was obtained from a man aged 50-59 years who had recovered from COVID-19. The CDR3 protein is CASRIGYEQYF. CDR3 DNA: TGTGCCAGCAGGATCGGCTACGAGCAGTACTTC.